Listed below are T cell receptor beta chains from one sample, sequenced in a study of cytomegalovirus exposure and HLA in healthy donors. Profiling relied on immunoSEQ multiplex PCR, and the TCRdb table lists in-frame clones only, not all of them. The sample consists of over 150,000 clones, roughly 76% of them appearing once. The sample consisted of PBMCs. These receptors all come from a woman between 45 and 65 years old in good health and CMV-seronegative. Each CDR3 is given with its conserved first and last residue. The D gene is left open where the match is weak. Rows give clone size only sometimes, using once, few, many, or a class for an expanded clone.

>TRBJ2-7|TRBV6-6|-|-
TGTGCCAGCAGTGACAGTTACGAGCAGTACTTC
CASSDSYEQYF
>TRBJ1-2|TRBV7-2|-|TRBD1
TGTGCCAGCAGCGTACGGGACAGCGTATATTATGGCTACACCTTC
CASSVRDSVYYGYTF
>TRBJ1-1|TRBV10-3|-|-
TGTGCCATCAGTGACGTGAACACTGAAGCTTTCTTT
CAISDVNTEAFF
>TRBJ2-1|TRBV28|-|TRBD1
TGTGCCAGCAGTCCCCTTTTGGACAGGGGGCGAAGTCGGGAGCAGTTCTTC
CASSPLLDRGRSREQFF
>TRBJ2-7|TRBV28|-|-
TGTGCCAGCAGTTTGGACGGGATGAGCGAGCAGTACTTC
CASSLDGMSEQYF
>TRBJ2-5|TRBV27|-|-
TGTGCCAGCAGTTCCCACCGGGTTGGGACCCAGTACTTC
CASSSHRVGTQYF
>TRBJ2-1|TRBV18|-|-
TGTGCCAGCTCAGGAGAACGAAGTGGGGCCGGTCGTGAGCAGTTCTTC
CASSGERSGAGREQFF
>TRBJ2-7|TRBV5-1|-|TRBD1
TGCGCCAGCAGCGGGGGTAGGGACAGCTCCTACGAGCAGTACTTC
CASSGGRDSSYEQYF
>TRBJ2-7|TRBV29-1|-|-
TGCAGCGTTGCTGGTCCGGGAGCTAACGAGCAGTACTTC
CSVAGPGANEQYF
>TRBJ2-1|TRBV6-1|-|TRBD2
TGTGCCAGCAGGGAAGCGGGGGGGAGCTCCTACAATGAGCAGTTCTTC
CASREAGGSSYNEQFF
>TRBJ2-7|TRBV5-1|-|TRBD2
TGCGCCAGCAGCTTGGAACTAGCGGGGTCCTACGAGCAGTACTTC
CASSLELAGSYEQYF
>TRBJ1-1|TRBV19|once|TRBD1
TGTGCCAGTAGCCAACAGGGGGTCGTATCCACGACTGAAGCTTTCTTT
CASSQQGVVSTTEAFF
>TRBJ1-2|TRBV27|few|TRBD1
TGTGCCAGCAGTTCTACCCGGGACAGGGTTGGCTACACCTTC
CASSSTRDRVGYTF
>TRBJ1-6|TRBV28|once|-
TGTGCCAGCAGTTTAGCAGGGCCAGGGTCACCCCTCCACTTT
CASSLAGPGSPLHF
>TRBJ2-1|TRBV5-1|few|TRBD1
TGCGCCAGCAGCACCGGGACAGGGGGCCGCTCCTACAATGAGCAGTTCTTC
CASSTGTGGRSYNEQFF
>TRBJ2-1|TRBV4-3|-|-
TGCGCCAGCAGCCAAGATTTGAGGAGCCTTACCTACAATGAGCAGTTCTTC
CASSQDLRSLTYNEQFF